What follows are 30 T cell receptor beta chains derived from one specimen sequenced in a study of CD8 T cells in ankylosing spondylitis. TCRdb re-called the 5' RACE reads with MiXCR, one entry per CDR3 protein. The sample yields 150,000 to 200,000 distinct CDR3 sequences, under 14% seen once. The sequenced material came from blood, either unsorted or a sorted T cell fraction (not recorded which). The receptors shown here come from a male donor with ankylosing spondylitis or in good health (not recorded which).

The sample holds many counts of this clonotype. The rearrangement joins TRBV6-5 to TRBJ1-2, with 8 bases matching TRBD1. The germline V gene encodes CDR1 MNHEY and CDR2 SVGAGI. This CDR3 has 16 residues. V gave up 0 bases and J gave up 4 bases; unmatched junction bases: 7. CDR3 in DNA: TGTGCCAGCAGTTACTCGGTCGGCACAGGGGGCTATGGCTACACCTTC. It yields the protein CASSYSVGTGGYGYTF.

This clonotype was seen at least ten times. The genes are TRBV20-1 and TRBJ2-7, with D tentatively TRBD1 (6 bases). The CDR3 runs 14 residues. Germline loops: CDR1 DFQATT, CDR2 SNEGSKA (reference sequence). The ends were cut back, 5 bases at V and 5 bases at J, with 19 bases in the middle. The CDR3 is CSAPDSSRVDEQYF. For the CDR3, the DNA is TGCAGTGCTCCGGACAGCTCCCGAGTCGACGAGCAGTACTTC.

The V gene is TRBV5-5, the J gene TRBJ2-3; 12 bases agree with TRBD1. Trimming removed 0 bases from V and 5 bases from J; junction bases left unmatched: 4. The CDR3 extends over 16 amino acids. CDR1 and CDR2 (germline): SGHKS, YYEKEE (reference sequence). CDR3 sequence reads: CASSLEGQGARDTQYF. The CDR3 DNA is TGTGCCAGCAGCTTGGAGGGACAGGGGGCGCGAGATACGCAGTATTTT. Combining the CDR3 with reference TRBV5-5 and TRBJ2-3 gives the whole variable domain DAGVTQSPTHLIKTRGQQVTLRCSPISGHKSVSWYQQVLGQGPQFIFQYYEKEERGRGNFPDRFSARQFPNYSSELNVNALLLGDSALYLCASSLEGQGARDTQYFGPGTRLTVL.

This clonotype was seen ten or more times. The chain links TRBV5-1 to TRBJ2-1; D possibly corresponds to TRBD1 (6 bases). The CDR3 contains 15 residues. V was clipped by 3 bases and J by 3 bases, with 13 bases between them. CDR1 and CDR2 from the germline V gene are SGHRS and YFSETQ. CDR3 coding DNA: TGCGCCAGCAGCTCCTCGCGGACAGTCTACAATGAGCAGTTCTTC. It yields the protein CASSSSRTVYNEQFF.

With respect to this clonotype: A single base separates this from a much larger clone, so it may be a read error. CDR3: CSARDRVGGRTEAFF. CDR3 in DNA: TGCAGTGCTAGAGATCGGGTAGGGGGCCGAACTGAAGCTTTCTTT. The chain combines TRBV20-1 with TRBJ1-1, with 7 nucleotides matching TRBD1. The V gene end was trimmed by 0 bases and the J gene end by 5 bases; junction bases not matched to a gene: 9. Germline lookup yields CDR1 DFQATT and CDR2 SNEGSKA (reference sequence). This CDR3 comprises 15 residues.

This clonotype was seen at least ten times. The CDR3 nucleotides read TGTGCCAGCTATGTCGGCAATCAGCCCCAGCATTTT. Translation gives CASYVGNQPQHF. This sequence joins TRBV28 and TRBJ1-5, with D hard to call. V was clipped by 8 bases and J by 2 bases, with 7 bases between them. Germline lookup yields CDR1 MDHEN and CDR2 SYDVKM. The CDR3 sequence is 12 residues long.

This chain uses TRBV6-1 with TRBJ2-1; D remains ambiguous. The CDR3 is 14 amino acids. CDR1 and CDR2 from the germline V gene are MNHNS and SASEGT. The germline V and J ends were trimmed by 0 bases and 3 bases, with 6 bases remaining between them. The CDR3 protein is CASSEASIYNEQFF. The CDR3 DNA follows: TGTGCCAGCAGTGAAGCTTCCATCTACAATGAGCAGTTCTTC.

V and J are TRBV30 and TRBJ2-1; 9 bases map to TRBD2. J was trimmed by 6 bases and V by 3 bases; bases with no gene match: 9. The CDR3 length is 15 residues. Per germline, CDR1 GTSNPN and CDR2 SVGIG (reference sequence). Here the CDR3 reads CAWRAIAGAPNEQFF. Here the CDR3 DNA reads TGTGCCTGGAGAGCGATAGCGGGAGCCCCCAATGAGCAGTTCTTC.

This clonotype was seen a single time. One base away lies a much larger clone, so this may be a sequencing read error. This sequence joins TRBV14 and TRBJ1-2; D is unresolved. The CDR3 is 13 amino acids. Trimming took 4 bases from V and 5 from J, leaving 11 bases between them. The germline V gene has CDR1 SGHDN and CDR2 FVKESK. The CDR3 bases are TGTGCCAGCAGCCCCCCGACCGGATATGGCTACACCTTC. This sequence encodes CASSPPTGYGYTF.

This clonotype was detected ten times or more. The rearrangement uses TRBV10-3 and TRBJ2-7; D is uncertain. The CDR3 is 12 residues long. CDR1 and CDR2 from the germline V gene are ENHRY and SYGVKD. Trimming stripped 4 bases from V and 5 bases from J, with 9 bases between. The CDR3 here is CAISGALNEQYF. The DNA of the CDR3 is TGTGCCATCAGTGGTGCCCTAAACGAGCAGTACTTC.

In its sample, this clonotype was seen once. A read error may explain this, as a much larger clone is one base away. The chain couples TRBV15 to TRBJ2-7, with D hard to call. CDR1 is LNHNV, CDR2 YYDKDF, per germline (reference sequence). This CDR3 has 12 residues. The DNA of the CDR3 is TGTGTCACCAGCAAGGGTTCCTACGAGCAGTACTTC. This gives the protein CVTSKGSYEQYF.

This clonotype has a count of ten or more. V and J are TRBV12-3 or TRBV12-4 and TRBJ1-1; 8 bases agree with TRBD1. The CDR3 totals 12 residues. V was pared by 6 bases and J by 10 bases, with 7 bases of the junction left unmatched. The CDR3 region has the DNA TGTGCCAGCAGCCACTCTACAGGGGGAGCTTTCTTT. Amino acids: CASSHSTGGAFF.

This clonotype was seen repeatedly, ten times or more. V usage is TRBV27 and J usage is TRBJ2-3; 8 bases match TRBD1. Unmatched junction bases numbered 3, after V lost 5 bases and J lost 2 bases. The CDR3 sequence is 14 residues long. The germline gives CDR1 MNHEY, CDR2 SMNVEV (reference sequence). CDR3 coding DNA: TGTGCCAGCAGTGTGGGACAGGCCACAGATACGCAGTATTTT. Its protein is CASSVGQATDTQYF.

This clonotype has more than one count but fewer than ten. This chain uses TRBV12-3 or TRBV12-4 with TRBJ2-7, with D unresolved. The V end lost 8 bases, the J end lost 5 bases, and 13 bases lay between the germline ends. This CDR3 has 12 amino acids. For the CDR3, the DNA is TGTGCCAGCGCGGATAGGGCCCACGAGCAGTACTTC. Its protein is CASADRAHEQYF.

This clonotype was observed many times. This chain uses TRBV15 with TRBJ2-5, with unresolved D. Germline CDR1 LNHNV, CDR2 YYDKDF (reference sequence). CDR3 size: 12 residues. The ends were cut back, 2 bases at V and 4 bases at J, with 5 bases in the middle. CDR3 nucleotides: TGTGCCACCAGCAGAAACGGAGAGACCCAGTACTTC. Translated: CATSRNGETQYF.

In its sample, this clonotype was seen a few times. The genes are TRBV7-2 and TRBJ1-1; tentatively, D is TRBD1 (6 bases). CDR1 and CDR2 (germline): SGHTA, FQGNSA. This CDR3 comprises 12 residues. Trimming removed 4 bases at V and 8 bases at J, with 11 bases between. The CDR3 reads CASSYTGTEAFF. The CDR3 nucleotides are TGTGCCAGCAGCTACACCGGGACAGAAGCTTTCTTT.

The sample holds many counts of this clonotype. The J gene is TRBJ2-7, the V gene TRBV21-1; TRBD2, the table's D call, lacks a check against the DNA. TRBV21-1 is an annotated pseudogene. This CDR3 has 15 residues. This chain's CDR3 is CASPVGEIPLYEQYF. DNA for the CDR3: TGTGCCAGCCCTGTAGGGGAGATTCCTCTCTACGAGCAGTACTTC.

The chain combines TRBV7-9 with TRBJ2-3; D unresolved. Trimming took off 6 bases at V and 3 bases at J, with 13 bases between the two ends. Germline V gene data show CDR1 as SEHNR and CDR2 as FQNEAQ (reference sequence). The CDR3 consists of 14 residues. CDR3 DNA sequence: TGTGCCAGCAGAAACTCCTTAGCAACAGATACGCAGTATTTT. Its translation: CASRNSLATDTQYF.

The CDR3 is CASSLATSGRDEQFF. CDR3 DNA: TGCGCCAGCAGCTTGGCGACTAGCGGGAGGGATGAGCAGTTCTTC. The genes are TRBV5-1 and TRBJ2-1; 14 nucleotides match TRBD2. Germline V gives CDR1 SGHRS, CDR2 YFSETQ. The CDR3 sequence is 15 residues long. V shed 0 bases and J 8 bases; nucleotides not matched to a gene: 1.

This clonotype came up a few times. The chain is built from TRBV11-2 and TRBJ1-1, with D perhaps TRBD1 (6 bases). The germline V and J ends were trimmed by 5 bases and 0 bases, with 22 bases remaining between them. The CDR3 consists of 18 residues. The germline V gene encodes CDR1 SGHAT and CDR2 FQNNGV. The CDR3 DNA sequence: TGTGCCAGCAGCCTCTCCGCGGACAGCTGGGGTATGAACACTGAAGCTTTCTTT. This sequence encodes CASSLSADSWGMNTEAFF.

This clonotype was detected many times. Compared with germline, one end of the junction differs, possibly owing to a read error. The J gene is TRBJ2-7, the V gene TRBV7-8, with TRBD2 as a possible D gene (6 bases). The CDR3 sequence is 16 residues long. In germline, CDR1 is SGHVS, CDR2 FQNEAQ. The DNA of the CDR3 is TGTGCCAGCAGCTTATGGGGCGCGGGACCGTCCTCCGAGCAGTACTTC. Translated, it gives CASSLWGAGPSSEQYF.

The V call is TRBV19, the J call TRBJ1-5; 8 nucleotides align to TRBD1. The CDR3 runs 14 residues. Trimming at V came to 4 bases and at J to 5 bases, leaving 4 bases not matched to a gene. CDR1 and CDR2 (germline): LNHDA, SQIVND (reference sequence). The CDR3 bases are TGTGCCAGTAGTACCACAGGGGGTTATCAGCCCCAGCATTTT. Translating it yields CASSTTGGYQPQHF.

This sequence joins TRBV7-2 and TRBJ1-1; D unresolved. Looked up from germline, CDR1 is SGHTA and CDR2 is FQGNSA. V lost 3 bases to trimming and J lost 3 bases, with 5 bases between them. The CDR3 has 12 residues. The CDR3 here is CASSFTDTEAFF. As DNA, the CDR3 is TGTGCCAGCAGCTTCACGGACACTGAAGCTTTCTTT.

This clonotype has a handful of counts. This chain joins TRBV12-3 or TRBV12-4 and TRBJ2-3, with 8 bases fitting TRBD2. The trim removed 5 bases at V and 13 bases at J, leaving 8 bases unmatched. The CDR3 is made up of 12 amino acids. CDR3 sequence reads: CASSPPGLEEYF. CDR3 nucleotide sequence: TGTGCCAGCAGTCCACCGGGACTAGAGGAGTATTTT.

There are many counts of this clonotype. J is TRBJ1-5 and V is TRBV10-3; D is possibly TRBD1 (6 bases). Trimming stripped 2 bases from V and 5 bases from J, with 10 bases between. The CDR3 has 14 amino acids. The germline gives CDR1 ENHRY, CDR2 SYGVKD. CDR3 amino acids: CAISEQGMDQPQHF. Written as DNA, the CDR3 is TGTGCCATCAGTGAGCAGGGGATGGATCAGCCCCAGCATTTT.

This clonotype has at least ten counts. The chain joins TRBV7-2 to TRBJ2-7; TRBD2 aligns across 8 bases. Germline CDR1 reads SGHTA; CDR2 reads FQGNSA. Trimming at V came to 5 bases and at J to 5 bases, leaving 5 bases not matched to a gene. This CDR3 is 13 amino acids long. The CDR3 bases are TGTGCCAGCAGCCGGGGGGGAAAAAACGAGCAGTACTTC. It is translated as CASSRGGKNEQYF.

This clonotype was observed a handful of times. The chain uses TRBV12-3 or TRBV12-4 and TRBJ2-7; possibly TRBD1 or TRBD2 for D (5 bases each). V was pared by 6 bases and J by 3 bases, with 24 bases between. This CDR3 region has 17 residues. CDR3 sequence reads: CASSSSRGAGRLYEQYF. CDR3 sequence (DNA): TGTGCCAGCAGCTCATCCCGAGGGGCAGGGAGACTCTACGAGCAGTACTTC.

This clonotype was recorded many times. This sequence joins TRBV19 and TRBJ2-2; TRBD1 agrees at 9 bases. From germline, CDR1 is LNHDA and CDR2 SQIVND (reference sequence). The V and J ends lost 10 bases and 8 bases, in that order; junction bases with no gene match: 8. The CDR3 length is 13 residues. CDR3 region: CATRDRDGGELFF. CDR3 coding DNA: TGTGCCACCAGGGACAGGGATGGTGGGGAGCTGTTTTTT. Full variable domain (outside the CDR3, taken from reference TRBV19 and TRBJ2-2): DGGITQSPKYLFRKEGQNVTLSCEQNLNHDAMYWYRQDPGQGLRLIYYSQIVNDFQKGDIAEGYSVSREKKESFPLTVTSAQKNPTAFYLCATRDRDGGELFFGEGSRLTVL.

This clonotype was seen ten or more times. The genes are TRBV29-1 and TRBJ1-2; 9 bases agree with TRBD1. Trimming removed 6 bases from V and 8 bases from J; junction bases left unmatched: 10. The length of the CDR3 is 13 residues. Germline CDR1 and CDR2: SQVTM and ANQGSEA. CDR3 nucleotides: TGCAGCGTCAGAACAGGGGGCGCCGGGGGCTACACCTTC. Its translation: CSVRTGGAGGYTF.

V gene TRBV6-5 combines with J gene TRBJ2-5, with D uncertain. The V gene lost 6 bases and the J gene lost 4 bases, with 15 bases spanning the gap. Germline values: CDR1 MNHEY, CDR2 SVGAGI. The CDR3 has 14 residues. The CDR3 nucleotides are TGTGCCAGCAGCCCCGCCGGAGCTCGAGAGACCCAGTACTTC. Its translation is CASSPAGARETQYF.